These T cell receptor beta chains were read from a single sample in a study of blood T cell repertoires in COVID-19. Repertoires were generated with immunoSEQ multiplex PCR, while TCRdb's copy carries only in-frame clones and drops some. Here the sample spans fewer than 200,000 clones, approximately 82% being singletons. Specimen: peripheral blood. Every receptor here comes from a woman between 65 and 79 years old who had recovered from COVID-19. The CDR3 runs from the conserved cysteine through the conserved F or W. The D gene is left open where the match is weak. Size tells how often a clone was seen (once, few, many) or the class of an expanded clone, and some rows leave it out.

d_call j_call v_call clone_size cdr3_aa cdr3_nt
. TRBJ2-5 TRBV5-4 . CASMRSGWQETQYF TGTGCCAGCATGCGATCAGGGTGGCAAGAGACCCAGTACTTC
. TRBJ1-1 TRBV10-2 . CASSERDGGTEAFF TGCGCCAGCAGTGAGCGGGATGGCGGCACTGAAGCTTTCTTT
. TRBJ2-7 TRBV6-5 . CASSYLGQGNYEQYF TGTGCCAGCAGTTACTTAGGCCAGGGGAACTACGAGCAGTACTTC
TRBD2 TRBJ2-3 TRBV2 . CASTVLRGGSTDTQYF TGTGCCAGCACGGTTCTGCGGGGGGGAAGCACAGATACGCAGTATTTT
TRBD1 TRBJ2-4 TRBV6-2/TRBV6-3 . CASSGRDRAPKAKNIQYF TGTGCCAGCAGTGGAAGGGACAGGGCCCCCAAAGCCAAAAACATTCAGTACTTC
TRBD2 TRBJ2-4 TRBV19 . CASSPTSGARNIQYF TGTGCCAGTAGTCCCACTAGCGGGGCCAGAAACATTCAGTACTTC
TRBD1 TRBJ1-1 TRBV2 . CATLGQGSTEAFF TGTGCCACCCTGGGACAGGGTAGTACTGAAGCTTTCTTT
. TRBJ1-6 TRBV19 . CATSASNSPLHF TGTGCCACCAGCGCTTCGAATTCACCCCTCCACTTT
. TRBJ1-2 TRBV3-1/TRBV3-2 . CASSPAGQAGGYTF TGTGCCAGCAGCCCAGCGGGTCAGGCCGGGGGCTACACCTTC
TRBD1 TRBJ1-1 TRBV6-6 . CASSYSGGTAHEAFF TGTGCCAGCAGTTACTCGGGTGGGACAGCCCATGAAGCTTTCTTT
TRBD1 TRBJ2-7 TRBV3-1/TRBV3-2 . CASSQDHRGSYEQYF TGTGCCAGCAGCCAAGATCACAGGGGCTCCTACGAGCAGTACTTC
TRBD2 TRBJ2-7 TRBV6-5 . CASSPTSGGPYEQYF TGTGCCAGCAGCCCCACTAGCGGGGGTCCCTACGAGCAGTACTTC
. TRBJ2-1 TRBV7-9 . CASSPLVAGEQFF TGTGCCAGCAGCCCTTTAGTAGCCGGTGAGCAGTTCTTC
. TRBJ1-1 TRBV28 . CASSPLWVQGEAFF TGTGCCAGCAGTCCCCTCTGGGTGCAGGGTGAAGCTTTCTTT
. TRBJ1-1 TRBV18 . CASSPAPTGNTEAFF TGTGCCAGCTCACCCGCTCCCACGGGGAACACTGAAGCTTTCTTT
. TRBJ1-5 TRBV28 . CASSPGTPTNQPQHF TGTGCCAGCAGCCCCGGGACACCGACCAATCAGCCCCAGCATTTT
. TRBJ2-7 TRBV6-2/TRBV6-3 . CASSYREQYF TGTGCCAGCAGTTATCGGGAGCAGTACTTC
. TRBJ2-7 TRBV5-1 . CASSLDGYEQYF TGCGCCAGCAGCTTGGACGGTTACGAGCAGTACTTC
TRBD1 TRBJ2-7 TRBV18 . CASSRGQGSEQYF TGTGCCAGCTCGCGGGGACAGGGGTCCGAGCAGTACTTC
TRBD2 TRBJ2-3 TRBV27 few CASGQRGVQDTQYF TGTGCCAGCGGACAGCGGGGGGTACAAGATACGCAGTATTTT
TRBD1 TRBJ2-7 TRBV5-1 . CASSSGQGAAFSYEQYF TGCGCCAGCAGCTCCGGACAGGGGGCCGCATTTTCCTACGAGCAGTACTTC
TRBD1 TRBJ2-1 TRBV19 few CASSIIPGQGMGANEQFF TGTGCCAGTAGTATCATCCCGGGACAGGGTATGGGGGCCAATGAGCAGTTCTTC
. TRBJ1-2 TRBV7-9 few CASSPQAVSYGYTF TGTGCCAGCAGCCCCCAGGCCGTGTCCTATGGCTACACCTTC
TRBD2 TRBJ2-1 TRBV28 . CASRLAGVGEQFF TGTGCCAGCCGACTAGCGGGAGTGGGGGAGCAGTTCTTC